This T cell receptor (beta chain) was sequenced during a study of cytomegalovirus exposure and HLA in healthy donors (dated by TCRdb to 2016 to 2017). Describing the broader study: An earlier analysis of several hundred of the donors reported about 280 Gb of sequence data and 117 million unique TCR beta sequences obtained from around 190 million T cells. Around 320 gigabases of sequencing data and 80 million or so unique TCR sequences were included in an early release covering roughly 600 HLA-typed donors. The genetic ancestry cluster associated with self-reported Caucasian donors included around four fifths of the 398 genotyped donors. The aim of the study was to test whether cataloging public T cell receptors could identify signatures of past pathogen exposure. The study used immunosequencing to profile the T cell repertoires of 670 or so subjects and linked those repertoires to cytomegalovirus serostatus. In addition to the first cohort of around 670 subjects, a separate validation cohort of approximately 130 different subjects was used. To predict cytomegalovirus infection status, the study combined high-throughput TCR immunosequencing, statistical association of individual TCRs with disease status, and machine learning. To study patterns of TCR occurrence, a later analysis re-analyzed previously published TCR beta repertoires from around 660 donors and added high-resolution HLA genotyping. The later analysis used no new phenotypic data to find candidate immune exposures, relying instead on TCR beta sequences and their occurrence across donors. In an earlier analysis of about 590 of the donors, high-throughput TCR beta sequencing was used to judge whether each TCR beta V gene segment behaved as functional or pseudogenic. Donor age, sex, ethnicity and CMV serostatus were compiled together with the repertoire data. A later genetic analysis took genome-wide SNP genotypes for about 55% of the 666 donors and used that subset as a discovery cohort. All discovery cohort repertoires had been generated using a single sequencing platform. Both class I and class II loci were covered by HLA typing, at four-digit resolution. The number of typed donors differed by locus: about 620-640 for A, B, C, DRB1 and DQB1; some 500 for DQA1; 606 for DPA1; and around 490 for DPB1. Roughly five DR-DQ haplotypes were handled as single units for association and clustering because linkage in the cohort was strong. Across around 400 genotyped donors of the cohort, an average of about 200,000 unique TCR beta nucleotide sequences per donor were sequenced, and 15% to 20% of those sequences were non-productive.

To prepare the library, the immunoSEQ multiplex PCR assay was applied. For the multiplex PCR, a mixture combining 60 forward primers for TCR Vbeta segments and 13 reverse primers for TCR Jbeta segments was used. A multiplex PCR assay on genomic DNA amplified the CDR3 region of rearranged TCR beta genes. Amplified TCR beta libraries were sequenced as 87-base-pair reads on the Illumina HiSeq System. In the paper's pipeline: A later analysis tallied 80 million to 95 million unique TCR beta chains across the approximately 670 repertoires, and some 10 million of those chains were shared by two or more donors. A nearest-neighbor algorithm error-corrected the raw reads and collapsed the reads into unique sequences, merging closely related sequences to remove PCR and sequencing errors. V, D and J gene segments were assigned by aligning CDR3 sequences to IMGT reference sequences. For a sequence to be retained, at least a six-nucleotide match to both a V gene segment and a J gene segment was required. A rearrangement was called productive if the CDR3 had no stop codons and remained in frame with V and J, and every other rearrangement was called non-productive. Following IMGT convention, CDR3 was defined as the stretch from the second conserved V-encoded cysteine up to the conserved J-encoded phenylalanine. The earlier analysis of fewer than 750 of the donors excluded sequences that lacked an unambiguous match to a single V gene segment. In an earlier analysis of several hundred of the donors, V segments were called functional above 56.7% productive rearrangements and were called segregating when the between-donor standard deviation exceeded 5%. A statistical classification framework was developed to diagnose cytomegalovirus status using the catalog of TCR beta chain sequences. In a later analysis, V and J genes were assigned by comparing TCR nucleotide sequences against IMGT/GENE-DB human TR gene sequences. The TCRdist pipeline was used in a later analysis to assign CDR3 sequences and most-parsimonious VDJ recombination scenarios. In a later analysis, every TCR beta chain was defined by the combination of its CDR3 amino acid sequence and its V-gene family, and reads without a unique V-gene family were dropped. As a way to deal with suspected cross-contamination and a sequencing artifact, a later analysis dropped roughly 620 nucleotide sequences that were highly shared and had low generation probability. For each public chain, a later analysis derived a clonal expansion index from normalized ranks of inferred template counts within each repertoire. A later analysis computed generation probabilities with a VDJ recombination model fitted to out-of-frame rearrangements, and checked the results against IGoR. In a later analysis, hypergeometric tests were used to score TCR-TCR, TCR-HLA and TCR-CMV co-occurrence, with a repertoire-size bias correction applied to TCR pairs. A later analysis estimated false discovery rates by permuting HLA or CMV assignments 20 times. In a later analysis, co-occurring TCRs were grouped using DBSCAN, with TCRdist sequence similarity added in when clustering inside HLA-allele-positive subsets. For co-occurrence clustering, repertoires with fewer than 30,000 or more than 120,000 public chains were excluded, along with four to six repertoires with anomalous nucleotide sharing. Imported from immuneACCESS, the table was reduced by TCRdb to in-frame sequences with V and J called. These copies leave out some clones; in studies compared against another copy, an unresolved V gene accounts for under half, and the cause of the remainder is not known. The DNA gave D and trimming, while V, J and clone size come from that table. The sample table shows some 70,000 clones, and about 73% are seen once. Over 9.5% of the sample is in the top ten clones.

The CDR3, cysteine through phenylalanine, is 15 amino acids long. CDR3 DNA is the only sequence kept; it has 45 bases, read in frame from the first base. Relative to germline, V is 0 bases shorter and J is 0 bases shorter, with 8 bases between their ends. Per the germline V gene, LGHNA is the CDR1 and YSLEER is the CDR2. The cohort consisted of more than 650 healthy bone marrow donors. At the time of sampling, every cohort member was nominally healthy, though immune exposures that went unrecorded were likely present. The donor tested CMV seronegative and was one of the 352 seronegative cohort members. Every donor gave a peripheral blood sample, and the peripheral blood mononuclear cells from that sample were used for TCR beta sequencing. The Qiagen DNeasy Blood Extraction Kit was used to extract genomic DNA from the blood cell samples. Of note for this clone: Its binding antigen is unknown. Base qualities are not at hand, and no much larger clone is one base apart.

The paper as a whole reports these results and caveats: The sequencing pipeline was judged likely to have produced a cluster of highly shared sequence variants as a technical artifact. Because HLA typing was missing for some donors at each locus, association tests included only the typed subset. The classifier was reported to diagnose cytomegalovirus status with high specificity and sensitivity in both the original and validation cohorts. The study listed 150 to 200 TCR beta chains as associated with cytomegalovirus. A few of the identified cytomegalovirus-associated TCR beta chains were confirmed in vitro to be specific for cytomegalovirus antigens. According to a later genetic analysis, donors in an Asian-associated ancestry cluster had fewer N-insertions in productive TCRs than the approximately 650-donor mean. Only TCR beta chains were sequenced in this cohort, and the absence of alpha or paired-chain data limited detectable features. Because counts were too low, roughly 18 rarely observed V segments, including chromosome 9 orphons, were left out of the earlier analysis of 587 of the donors. Linkage disequilibrium might explain the correlated functional status among segregating V segments, but an unknown experimental factor could not be excluded. CMV serostatus was the only immune exposure information available for the cohort. According to a later analysis, TCR association rates differed among HLA loci, with DRB1 alleles showing the most associated TCRs and HLA-C alleles showing the fewest. It was suggested by the authors that the approach could potentially be generalized to other disease states and immunological phenotypes. Strong co-occurrence of HLA alleles, especially DR and DQ, made assigning TCR associations to individual alleles difficult. V-gene and J-gene trimming of TCR beta chains was associated with a missense DCLRE1C variant in a later genetic analysis, and the association was replicated in an independent cohort. A further reported finding was that TCR beta sequences accurately predicted the HLA-A and HLA-B alleles for most subjects in the first cohort. The presence/absence analyses assumed that sequencing depth was roughly uniform across donors, and that assumption may not be true. Most TCR sequences were observed very rarely across donors, whereas some public TCRs were present in many individuals. A later analysis associated approximately 17,000 TCR beta sequences with specific HLA alleles at a false discovery rate of 0.05. In a later analysis, HLA-associated TCR beta chains showed more clonal expansion and lower generation probabilities than non-associated chains that were equally common. In a later analysis, several top co-occurrence clusters were reported to appear linked to parvovirus B19, influenza, CMV and Epstein-Barr virus. A later analysis found that most CMV-associated TCR beta chains appeared HLA-restricted, with HLA associations seemingly driven largely by CMV exposure. Some IMGT-functional V segments, including TRBV6-2 and TRBV6-3, could not be distinguished by the 87-base-pair reads and were therefore excluded. Broadly in line with IMGT annotations, most TCR beta V segments showed up in productive rearrangements about 87% or about 30% of the time in an earlier analysis of several hundred of the donors.

The sample was PBMCs. The sequence was obtained from a woman in her 30s in good health and CMV-seronegative. The chain employs TRBV4-3 and TRBJ1-1; the D gene assignment is ambiguous. The bases are TGCGCCAGCAGCCAAGAAGCGATTATGAACACTGAAGCTTTCTTT. This is translated as CASSQEAIMNTEAFF.